These T cell receptor beta chains were read from a single sample in a study of spatial heterogeneity in lung cancer. TCRdb processed the 5' RACE reads anew with MiXCR; each CDR3 protein has one entry. The data contain approximately 25,000 distinct CDR3 sequences, 7% of them seen just once; the ten biggest clones take up around an eighth. Sequences were derived from PBMCs, sampled at surgery. Receptors were obtained from a male donor with early-stage non-small cell lung cancer. CDR3s include the opening cysteine and the closing phenylalanine or tryptophan. D genes are given only for firm matches. Some rows mark clone size as missing; the rest say once, few, many or name a class of expanded clone.

j_call: TRBJ1-5; d_call: NA; v_call: TRBV28; clone_size: many; cdr3_aa: CASSPGGGYQPQHF; cdr3_nt: TGTGCCAGCAGCCCTGGGGGGGGCTATCAGCCCCAGCATTTT
j_call: TRBJ2-7; d_call: TRBD1; v_call: TRBV5-6; clone_size: few; cdr3_aa: CATGQGAYEQYF; cdr3_nt: TGTGCCACCGGACAGGGGGCATACGAGCAGTACTTC
j_call: TRBJ2-5; d_call: NA; v_call: TRBV5-1; clone_size: many; cdr3_aa: CASSFTGDQETQYF; cdr3_nt: TGCGCCAGCAGCTTTACAGGAGACCAAGAGACCCAGTACTTC
j_call: TRBJ2-3; d_call: NA; v_call: TRBV5-1; clone_size: many; cdr3_aa: CAGSFRDSTDTQYF; cdr3_nt: TGCGCCGGCAGCTTCCGGGACTCCACAGATACGCAGTATTTT
j_call: TRBJ2-1; d_call: TRBD2; v_call: TRBV5-5; clone_size: few; cdr3_aa: CASTEIAGNNEQFF; cdr3_nt: TGTGCCAGCACGGAAATAGCGGGGAACAATGAGCAGTTCTTC
j_call: TRBJ2-7; d_call: NA; v_call: TRBV11-2; clone_size: NA; cdr3_aa: CASSLEVSYEQYF; cdr3_nt: TGTGCCAGCAGCTTAGAGGTCTCCTACGAGCAGTACTTC
j_call: TRBJ2-1; d_call: TRBD2; v_call: TRBV28; clone_size: NA; cdr3_aa: CASSLPQTGTSSYNEQFF; cdr3_nt: TGTGCCAGCAGTTTACCCCAAACCGGGACTAGCTCCTACAATGAGCAGTTCTTC
j_call: TRBJ2-3; d_call: NA; v_call: TRBV5-1; clone_size: many; cdr3_aa: CASSSLIERDTQYF; cdr3_nt: TGCGCCAGCAGTTCTTTAATCGAAAGGGATACGCAGTATTTT
j_call: TRBJ1-5; d_call: TRBD1; v_call: TRBV7-6; clone_size: few; cdr3_aa: CASSLLTGNTQPQHF; cdr3_nt: TGTGCCAGCAGCTTATTGACAGGGAATACTCAGCCCCAGCATTTT
j_call: TRBJ1-1; d_call: NA; v_call: TRBV7-9; clone_size: NA; cdr3_aa: CASSLGQTNTEAFF; cdr3_nt: TGTGCCAGCAGCCTAGGACAGACGAACACTGAAGCTTTCTTT
j_call: TRBJ1-1; d_call: NA; v_call: TRBV11-2; clone_size: many; cdr3_aa: CASSFLRPFNTEAFF; cdr3_nt: TGTGCCAGCAGCTTCCTTCGGCCCTTCAACACTGAAGCTTTCTTT
j_call: TRBJ1-5; d_call: NA; v_call: TRBV20-1; clone_size: NA; cdr3_aa: CSAGGGTFGNQPQHF; cdr3_nt: TGCAGTGCTGGAGGGGGGACCTTTGGCAATCAGCCCCAGCATTTT
j_call: TRBJ2-3; d_call: TRBD2; v_call: TRBV9; clone_size: many; cdr3_aa: CASSGTSGLGDTQYF; cdr3_nt: TGTGCCAGCAGCGGGACTAGCGGCCTGGGGGATACGCAGTATTTT
j_call: TRBJ2-1; d_call: TRBD2; v_call: TRBV9; clone_size: many; cdr3_aa: CASSPTTSSNEQFF; cdr3_nt: TGTGCCAGCAGCCCGACGACTAGCAGCAATGAGCAGTTCTTC
j_call: TRBJ2-7; d_call: TRBD2; v_call: TRBV10-2; clone_size: many; cdr3_aa: CATTFGLAGLEQYF; cdr3_nt: TGCGCCACAACCTTCGGACTAGCGGGACTCGAGCAGTACTTC
j_call: TRBJ2-5; d_call: NA; v_call: TRBV6-6; clone_size: NA; cdr3_aa: CASSSPGSGETQYF; cdr3_nt: TGTGCCAGCAGTTCCCCGGGATCGGGAGAGACCCAGTACTTC
j_call: TRBJ2-3; d_call: NA; v_call: TRBV20-1; clone_size: many; cdr3_aa: CSAVRPGPRGDTQYF; cdr3_nt: TGCAGTGCTGTTAGACCGGGACCCCGGGGAGATACGCAGTATTTT
j_call: TRBJ2-1; d_call: NA; v_call: TRBV7-8; clone_size: NA; cdr3_aa: CASSLAQTPLDEQFF; cdr3_nt: TGTGCCAGCAGCTTAGCCCAAACCCCCCTTGATGAGCAGTTCTTC
j_call: TRBJ1-2; d_call: NA; v_call: TRBV9; clone_size: few; cdr3_aa: CASRGDGVNYGYTF; cdr3_nt: TGTGCCAGCAGGGGAGACGGGGTTAACTATGGCTACACCTTC
j_call: TRBJ2-7; d_call: TRBD1; v_call: TRBV7-3; clone_size: many; cdr3_aa: CASSLGRGQEQYF; cdr3_nt: TGTGCCAGCAGCTTAGGCAGGGGGCAAGAGCAGTACTTC
j_call: TRBJ2-5; d_call: NA; v_call: TRBV6-2/TRBV6-3; clone_size: many; cdr3_aa: CASRGGGWTQYF; cdr3_nt: TGTGCCAGCCGGGGAGGGGGATGGACCCAGTACTTC
j_call: TRBJ2-1; d_call: TRBD1; v_call: TRBV28; clone_size: medium-sized; cdr3_aa: CASSQPGQGHNEQFF; cdr3_nt: TGTGCCAGCAGTCAACCTGGACAGGGGCACAATGAGCAGTTCTTC
j_call: TRBJ1-1; d_call: NA; v_call: TRBV19; clone_size: many; cdr3_aa: CASSIRGSAEAFF; cdr3_nt: TGTGCCAGTAGTATCCGGGGTAGCGCTGAAGCTTTCTTT
j_call: TRBJ2-3; d_call: NA; v_call: TRBV7-8; clone_size: NA; cdr3_aa: CASSRGRLDTQYF; cdr3_nt: TGTGCCAGCAGCCGGGGTCGTTTAGATACGCAGTATTTT
j_call: TRBJ1-2; d_call: NA; v_call: TRBV5-1; clone_size: many; cdr3_aa: CASSLGRGGGYTF; cdr3_nt: TGCGCCAGCAGCCTGGGACGGGGAGGAGGCTACACCTTC
j_call: TRBJ2-1; d_call: NA; v_call: TRBV28; clone_size: many; cdr3_aa: CASSLFFDAAEQFF; cdr3_nt: TGTGCCAGCAGTTTATTCTTCGACGCCGCTGAGCAGTTCTTC
j_call: TRBJ1-1; d_call: NA; v_call: TRBV7-7; clone_size: NA; cdr3_aa: CASSVRMNTEAFF; cdr3_nt: TGTGCTAGCAGCGTTAGGATGAACACTGAAGCTTTCTTT
j_call: TRBJ2-5; d_call: TRBD1; v_call: TRBV28; clone_size: medium-sized; cdr3_aa: CASSLTFPGTGQETQYF; cdr3_nt: TGTGCCAGCAGTTTGACTTTCCCCGGGACAGGACAAGAGACCCAGTACTTC
j_call: TRBJ2-2; d_call: NA; v_call: TRBV20-1; clone_size: few; cdr3_aa: CSARDSLLSTGELFF; cdr3_nt: TGCAGTGCTAGAGACAGTCTACTCTCCACCGGGGAGCTGTTTTTT
j_call: TRBJ2-1; d_call: NA; v_call: TRBV14; clone_size: NA; cdr3_aa: CASSQDTSPIDEQFF; cdr3_nt: TGTGCCAGCAGCCAAGATACTAGCCCTATAGATGAGCAGTTCTTC
j_call: TRBJ2-3; d_call: NA; v_call: TRBV6-4; clone_size: NA; cdr3_aa: CASSDGAGKQYF; cdr3_nt: TGTGCCAGCAGTGATGGGGCGGGGAAGCAGTATTTT
j_call: TRBJ2-7; d_call: TRBD2; v_call: TRBV29-1; clone_size: many; cdr3_aa: CSVGTSGRGTYEQYF; cdr3_nt: TGCAGCGTCGGGACTAGCGGGAGAGGAACCTACGAGCAGTACTTC
j_call: TRBJ2-7; d_call: NA; v_call: TRBV10-3; clone_size: NA; cdr3_aa: CAIGRGRVDYEQYF; cdr3_nt: TGTGCCATCGGTAGGGGAAGAGTTGACTACGAGCAGTACTTC
j_call: TRBJ2-7; d_call: NA; v_call: TRBV18; clone_size: many; cdr3_aa: CASFSTSSYEQYF; cdr3_nt: TGTGCCAGCTTCTCCACCAGCTCCTACGAGCAGTACTTC
j_call: TRBJ2-1; d_call: TRBD2; v_call: TRBV20-1; clone_size: few; cdr3_aa: CNPGTSGGAFYNEQFF; cdr3_nt: TGCAATCCCGGGACTAGCGGGGGGGCCTTCTACAATGAGCAGTTCTTC
j_call: TRBJ1-5; d_call: NA; v_call: TRBV20-1; clone_size: NA; cdr3_aa: CSARDRMGSSNQPQHF; cdr3_nt: TGCAGTGCTAGAGATCGTATGGGAAGTAGCAATCAGCCCCAGCATTTT
j_call: TRBJ1-6; d_call: NA; v_call: TRBV20-1; clone_size: NA; cdr3_aa: CSAGRTGRRDSPLHF; cdr3_nt: TGCAGTGCTGGTAGAACAGGGAGGAGAGATTCACCCCTCCACTTT
j_call: TRBJ2-1; d_call: NA; v_call: TRBV7-2; clone_size: few; cdr3_aa: CVSRNLAYNEQFF; cdr3_nt: TGTGTCAGCAGAAATTTGGCCTACAATGAGCAGTTCTTC
j_call: TRBJ2-3; d_call: NA; v_call: TRBV30; clone_size: many; cdr3_aa: CAWSVPGDSTDTQYF; cdr3_nt: TGTGCCTGGAGTGTACCAGGGGACAGCACAGATACGCAGTATTTT
j_call: TRBJ2-7; d_call: NA; v_call: TRBV20-1; clone_size: many; cdr3_aa: CSARQFPSYEQYF; cdr3_nt: TGCAGTGCTAGACAGTTCCCCTCCTACGAGCAGTACTTC
j_call: TRBJ2-3; d_call: NA; v_call: TRBV15; clone_size: medium-sized; cdr3_aa: CATSSLGDTQYF; cdr3_nt: TGTGCCACCAGCAGTCTTGGAGATACGCAGTATTTT
j_call: TRBJ1-3; d_call: NA; v_call: TRBV7-6; clone_size: many; cdr3_aa: CASSLSTSSGNTIYF; cdr3_nt: TGTGCCAGCAGCTTAAGCACAAGCTCTGGAAACACCATATATTTT
j_call: TRBJ1-4; d_call: NA; v_call: TRBV19; clone_size: NA; cdr3_aa: CASSPSQGAEKLFF; cdr3_nt: TGTGCCAGTAGTCCGTCACAGGGCGCTGAAAAACTGTTTTTT
j_call: TRBJ2-5; d_call: NA; v_call: TRBV4-2; clone_size: NA; cdr3_aa: CASSPRTTLQETQYF; cdr3_nt: TGTGCCAGCAGCCCCAGGACTACCCTACAAGAGACCCAGTACTTC
j_call: TRBJ2-1; d_call: NA; v_call: TRBV3-1; clone_size: few; cdr3_aa: CASSRRDNQFF; cdr3_nt: TGTGCCAGCAGCCGGAGGGACAACCAGTTCTTC
j_call: TRBJ2-5; d_call: NA; v_call: TRBV7-2; clone_size: NA; cdr3_aa: CASSLAVNRVETQYF; cdr3_nt: TGTGCCAGCAGCTTAGCGGTAAACCGGGTGGAGACCCAGTACTTC
j_call: TRBJ1-5; d_call: NA; v_call: TRBV2; clone_size: many; cdr3_aa: CASSDWDSNQPQHF; cdr3_nt: TGTGCCAGCAGTGACTGGGACAGCAATCAGCCCCAGCATTTT
j_call: TRBJ1-5; d_call: NA; v_call: TRBV29-1; clone_size: medium-sized; cdr3_aa: CSVAAVGSNQPQHF; cdr3_nt: TGCAGCGTGGCGGCAGTCGGCAGCAATCAGCCCCAGCATTTT
j_call: TRBJ2-1; d_call: TRBD2; v_call: TRBV5-1; clone_size: NA; cdr3_aa: CASSLDSGSNEQFF; cdr3_nt: TGCGCCAGCAGCTTAGATAGCGGGAGCAATGAGCAGTTCTTC
j_call: TRBJ1-1; d_call: NA; v_call: TRBV4-1; clone_size: many; cdr3_aa: CASSQITGTEAFF; cdr3_nt: TGCGCCAGCAGCCAAATCACGGGCACTGAAGCTTTCTTT